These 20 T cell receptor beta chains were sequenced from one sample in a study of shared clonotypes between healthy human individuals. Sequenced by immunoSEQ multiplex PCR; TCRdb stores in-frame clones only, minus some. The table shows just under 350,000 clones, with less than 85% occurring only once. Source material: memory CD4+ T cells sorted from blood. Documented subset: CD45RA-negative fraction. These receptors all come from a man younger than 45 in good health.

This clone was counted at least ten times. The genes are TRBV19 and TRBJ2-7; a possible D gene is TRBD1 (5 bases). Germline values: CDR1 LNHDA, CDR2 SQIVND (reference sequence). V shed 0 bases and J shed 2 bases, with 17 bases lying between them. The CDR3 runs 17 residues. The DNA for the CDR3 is TGTGCCAGTAGTATAGATCTTTTCGACAGCCAAGCCTACGAGCAGTACTTC. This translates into CASSIDLFDSQAYEQYF.

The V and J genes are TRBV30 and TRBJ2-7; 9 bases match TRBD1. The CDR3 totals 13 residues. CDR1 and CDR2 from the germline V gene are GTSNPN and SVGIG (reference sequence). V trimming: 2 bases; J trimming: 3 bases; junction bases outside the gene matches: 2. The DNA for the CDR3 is TGTGCCTGGAGTTGGGACAGGGACTACGAGCAGTACTTC. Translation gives CAWSWDRDYEQYF.

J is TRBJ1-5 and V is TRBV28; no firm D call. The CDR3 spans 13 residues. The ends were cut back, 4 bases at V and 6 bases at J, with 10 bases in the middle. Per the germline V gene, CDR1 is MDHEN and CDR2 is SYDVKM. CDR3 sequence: CASSSNLVQPQHF. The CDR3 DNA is TGTGCCAGCAGTTCCAATCTGGTTCAGCCCCAGCATTTT. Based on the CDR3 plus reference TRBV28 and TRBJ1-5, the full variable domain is DVKVTQSSRYLVKRTGEKVFLECVQDMDHENMFWYRQDPGLGLRLIYFSYDVKMKEKGDIPEGYSVSREKKERFSLILESASTNQTSMYLCASSSNLVQPQHFGDGTRLSIL.

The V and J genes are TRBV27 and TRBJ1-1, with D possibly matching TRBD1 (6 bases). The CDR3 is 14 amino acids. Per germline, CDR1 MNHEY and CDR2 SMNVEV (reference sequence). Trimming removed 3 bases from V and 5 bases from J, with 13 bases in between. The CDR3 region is CASSFSGQKTEAFF. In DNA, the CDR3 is TGTGCCAGCAGTTTCAGCGGACAGAAAACTGAAGCTTTCTTT.

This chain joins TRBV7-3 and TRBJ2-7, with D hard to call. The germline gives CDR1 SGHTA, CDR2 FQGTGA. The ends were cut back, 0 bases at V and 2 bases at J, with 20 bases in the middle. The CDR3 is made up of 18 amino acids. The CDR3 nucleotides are TGTGCCAGCAGCTTAACTTTAAAGGGAACCACGGGTACCTACGAGCAGTACTTC. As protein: CASSLTLKGTTGTYEQYF.

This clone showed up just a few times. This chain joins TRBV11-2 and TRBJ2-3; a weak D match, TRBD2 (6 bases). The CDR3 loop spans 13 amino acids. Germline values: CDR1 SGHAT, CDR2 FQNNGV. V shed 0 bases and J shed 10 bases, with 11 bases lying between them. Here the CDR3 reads CASSLEVRGPQYF. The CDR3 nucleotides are TGTGCCAGCAGCTTAGAGGTGCGGGGACCGCAGTATTTT.

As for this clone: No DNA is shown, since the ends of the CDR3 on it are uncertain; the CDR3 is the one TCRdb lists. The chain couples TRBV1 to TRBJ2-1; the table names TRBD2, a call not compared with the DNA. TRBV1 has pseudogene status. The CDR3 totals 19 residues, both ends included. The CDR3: CTSSQRVGTGTKPLGEQFF.

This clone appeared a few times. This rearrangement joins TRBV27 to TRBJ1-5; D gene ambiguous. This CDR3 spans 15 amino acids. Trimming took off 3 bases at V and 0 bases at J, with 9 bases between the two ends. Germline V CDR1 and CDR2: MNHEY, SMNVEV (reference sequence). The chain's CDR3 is CASSFSGVSNQPQHF. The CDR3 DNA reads TGTGCCAGCAGTTTCTCCGGTGTTAGCAATCAGCCCCAGCATTTT.

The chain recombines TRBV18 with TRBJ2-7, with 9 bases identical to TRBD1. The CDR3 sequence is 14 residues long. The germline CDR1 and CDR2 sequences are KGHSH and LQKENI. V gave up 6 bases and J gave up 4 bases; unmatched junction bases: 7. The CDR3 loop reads CASSQQGAGYEQYF. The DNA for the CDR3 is TGTGCCAGCTCCCAACAGGGGGCTGGGTACGAGCAGTACTTC.

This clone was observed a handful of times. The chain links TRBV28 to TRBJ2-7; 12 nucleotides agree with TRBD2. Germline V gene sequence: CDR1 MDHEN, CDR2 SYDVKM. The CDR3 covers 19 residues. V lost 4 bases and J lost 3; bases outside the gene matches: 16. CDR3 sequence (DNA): TGTGCCAGCAGTTCCATCTCCTTCAGACTAGCGGGAGCTGGCTACGAGCAGTACTTC. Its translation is CASSSISFRLAGAGYEQYF.

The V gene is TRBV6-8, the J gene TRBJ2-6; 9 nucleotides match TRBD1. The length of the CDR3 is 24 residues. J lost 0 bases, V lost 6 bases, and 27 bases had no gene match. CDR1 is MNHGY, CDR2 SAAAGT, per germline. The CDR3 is CASSPPPLGVDRGGGDSGANVLTF. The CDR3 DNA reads TGTGCCAGCAGCCCCCCTCCCCTAGGGGTGGACAGGGGAGGGGGGGACTCTGGGGCCAACGTCCTGACTTTC.

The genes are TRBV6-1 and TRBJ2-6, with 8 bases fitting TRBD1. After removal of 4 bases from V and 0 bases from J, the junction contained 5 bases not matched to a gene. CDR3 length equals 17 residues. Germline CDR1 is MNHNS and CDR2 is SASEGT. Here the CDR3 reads CASSVDRGASGANVLTF. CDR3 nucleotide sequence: TGTGCCAGCAGTGTTGACAGGGGCGCCTCTGGGGCCAACGTCCTGACTTTC.

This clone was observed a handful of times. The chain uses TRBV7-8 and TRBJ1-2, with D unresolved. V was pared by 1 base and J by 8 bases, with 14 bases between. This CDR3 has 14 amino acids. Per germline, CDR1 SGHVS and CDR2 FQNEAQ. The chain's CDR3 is CASSLGEGGSGYTF. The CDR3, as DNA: TGTGCCAGCAGCTTAGGGGAGGGCGGATCCGGCTACACCTTC.

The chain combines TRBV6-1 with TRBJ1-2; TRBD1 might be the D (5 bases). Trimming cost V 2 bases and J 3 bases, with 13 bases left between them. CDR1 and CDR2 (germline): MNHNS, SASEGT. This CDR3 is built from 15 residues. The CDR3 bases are TGTGCCAGCAGTGAAAGTTGGAGGACACACTATGGCTACACCTTC. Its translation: CASSESWRTHYGYTF.

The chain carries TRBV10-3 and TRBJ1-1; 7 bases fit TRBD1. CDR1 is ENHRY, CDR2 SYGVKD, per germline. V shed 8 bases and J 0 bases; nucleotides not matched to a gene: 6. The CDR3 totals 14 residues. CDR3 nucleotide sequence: TGTGCCATCTGGGACAGTACTATGAACACTGAAGCTTTCTTT. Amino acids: CAIWDSTMNTEAFF.

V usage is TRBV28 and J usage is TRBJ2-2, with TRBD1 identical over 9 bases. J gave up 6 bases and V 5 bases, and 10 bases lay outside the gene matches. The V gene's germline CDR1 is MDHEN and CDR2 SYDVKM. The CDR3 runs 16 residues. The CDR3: CASSRSGTGSAGELFF. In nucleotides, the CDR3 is TGTGCCAGCAGTCGCTCCGGGACAGGGTCGGCCGGGGAGCTGTTTTTT.

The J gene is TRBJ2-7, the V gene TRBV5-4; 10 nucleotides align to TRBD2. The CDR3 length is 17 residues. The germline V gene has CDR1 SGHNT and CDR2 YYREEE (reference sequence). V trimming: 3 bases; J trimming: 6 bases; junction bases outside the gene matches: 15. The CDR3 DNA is TGTGCCAGCAGCTCACGAGCGGCTAGCGGGGGCCACGGCGAGCAGTACTTC. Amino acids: CASSSRAASGGHGEQYF.

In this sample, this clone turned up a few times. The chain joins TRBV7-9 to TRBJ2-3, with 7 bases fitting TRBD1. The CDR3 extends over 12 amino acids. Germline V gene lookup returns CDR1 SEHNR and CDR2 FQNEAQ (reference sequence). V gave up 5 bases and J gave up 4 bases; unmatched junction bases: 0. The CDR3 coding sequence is TGTGCCAGCAGCACAGGGGCAGATACGCAGTATTTT. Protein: CASSTGADTQYF. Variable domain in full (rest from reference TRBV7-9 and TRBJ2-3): DTGVSQNPRHKITKRGQNVTFRCDPISEHNRLYWYRQTLGQGPEFLTYFQNEAQLEKSRLLSDRFSAERPKGSFSTLEIQRTEQGDSAMYLCASSTGADTQYFGPGTRLTVL.

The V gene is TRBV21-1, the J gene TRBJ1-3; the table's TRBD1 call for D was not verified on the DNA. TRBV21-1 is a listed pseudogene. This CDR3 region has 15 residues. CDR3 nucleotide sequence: TGTGCCAGCAGGTTGGGCTCCCGCTCTGGAAACACCATATATTTT. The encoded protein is CASRLGSRSGNTIYF.

The CDR3 DNA sequence: TGTGCCAGCAGTCAAACCGGGACTAGCGGGAGTAGGTACGAGCAGTACTTC. The encoded protein is CASSQTGTSGSRYEQYF. The chain links TRBV7-9 to TRBJ2-7; 14 positions agree with TRBD2. This CDR3 is 17 amino acids long. The V gene's germline CDR1 is SEHNR and CDR2 FQNEAQ (reference sequence). Losses at the gene ends were 6 bases for V and 4 bases for J; bases not matched to a gene: 11.